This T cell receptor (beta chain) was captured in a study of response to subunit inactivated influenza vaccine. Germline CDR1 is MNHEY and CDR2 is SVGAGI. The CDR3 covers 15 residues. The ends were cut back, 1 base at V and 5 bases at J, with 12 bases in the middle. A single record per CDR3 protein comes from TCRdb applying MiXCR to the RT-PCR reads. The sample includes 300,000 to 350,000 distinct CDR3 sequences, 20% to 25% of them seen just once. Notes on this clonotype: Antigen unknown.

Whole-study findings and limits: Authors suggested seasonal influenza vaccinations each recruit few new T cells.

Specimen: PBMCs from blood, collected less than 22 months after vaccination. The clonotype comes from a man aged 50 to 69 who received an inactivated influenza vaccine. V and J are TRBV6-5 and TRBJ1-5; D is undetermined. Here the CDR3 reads CASSYYDIWDQPQHF. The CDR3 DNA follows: TGTGCCAGCAGTTACTATGACATATGGGATCAGCCCCAGCATTTT.